This T cell receptor beta chain was retrieved from a study of blood T cell repertoires in COVID-19. Whole-study context: Sources were T cells, B-cell-depleted T cells, or PBMCs; the material itself was cDNA or gDNA.

Method: immunoSEQ multiplex PCR; TCRdb's copy keeps in-frame clones and lacks some. In the table there are over 150,000 clones, about 85% of which are singletons. From germline, CDR1 is MNHNS and CDR2 SASEGT. The ends were cut back, 2 bases at V and 7 bases at J, with 15 bases in the middle. The CDR3 spans 14 residues. This receptor was identified in a man aged 40-49 years with acute or convalescent COVID-19. The sequencing sample was made of peripheral blood. V gene TRBV6-1 combines with J gene TRBJ2-7; possibly TRBD2 for D (5 bases). The CDR3: CASSESGKPGEQYF. For the CDR3, the DNA is TGTGCCAGCAGTGAATCCGGCAAACCGGGAGAGCAGTACTTC.